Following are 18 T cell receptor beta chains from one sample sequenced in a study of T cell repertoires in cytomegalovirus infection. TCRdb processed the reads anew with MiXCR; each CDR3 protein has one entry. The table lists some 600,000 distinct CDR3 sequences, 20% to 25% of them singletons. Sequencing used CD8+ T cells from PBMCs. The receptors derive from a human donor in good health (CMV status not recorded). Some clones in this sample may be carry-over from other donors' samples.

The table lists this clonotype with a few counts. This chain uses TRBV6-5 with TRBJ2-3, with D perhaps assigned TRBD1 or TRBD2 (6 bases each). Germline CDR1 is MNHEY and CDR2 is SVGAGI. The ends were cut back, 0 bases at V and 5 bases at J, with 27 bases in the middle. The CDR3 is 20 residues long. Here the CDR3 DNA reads TGTGCCAGCAGTTACTCCCAGGGGTCGGGAGCGGGTCCCCCGATAGATACGCAGTATTTT. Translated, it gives CASSYSQGSGAGPPIDTQYF.

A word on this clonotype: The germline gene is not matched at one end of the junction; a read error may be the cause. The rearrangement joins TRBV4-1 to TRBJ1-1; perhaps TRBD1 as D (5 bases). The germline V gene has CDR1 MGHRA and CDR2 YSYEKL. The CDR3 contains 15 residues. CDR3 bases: TGTGCCAGCAGCCCCGAAGGCAGGGTGAACACTGAAGCTTTCTTT. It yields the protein CASSPEGRVNTEAFF.

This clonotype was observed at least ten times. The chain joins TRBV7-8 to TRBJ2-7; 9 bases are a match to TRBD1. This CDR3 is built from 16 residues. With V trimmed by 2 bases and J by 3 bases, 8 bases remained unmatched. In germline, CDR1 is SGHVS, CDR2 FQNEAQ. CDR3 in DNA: TGTGCCAGCAGCTTATTTTGGGACAGGGCCCACTACGAGCAGTACGTC. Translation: CASSLFWDRAHYEQYV.

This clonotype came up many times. The CDR3 reads CASSFSRGQGSSGANVLTF. DNA for the CDR3: TGTGCCAGCAGTTTTAGCCGCGGACAGGGGAGCTCTGGGGCCAACGTCCTGACTTTC. The V and J genes are TRBV12-3 or TRBV12-4 and TRBJ2-6; 9 bases are shared with TRBD1. The CDR3 covers 19 residues. V shed 3 bases and J 0 bases; nucleotides not matched to a gene: 9.

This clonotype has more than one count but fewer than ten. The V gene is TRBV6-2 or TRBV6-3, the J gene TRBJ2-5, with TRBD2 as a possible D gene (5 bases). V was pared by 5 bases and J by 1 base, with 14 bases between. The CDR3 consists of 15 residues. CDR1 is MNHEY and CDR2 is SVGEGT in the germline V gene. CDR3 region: CASSVANGIQETQYF. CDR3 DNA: TGTGCCAGCAGTGTCGCCAACGGGATCCAAGAGACCCAGTACTTC.

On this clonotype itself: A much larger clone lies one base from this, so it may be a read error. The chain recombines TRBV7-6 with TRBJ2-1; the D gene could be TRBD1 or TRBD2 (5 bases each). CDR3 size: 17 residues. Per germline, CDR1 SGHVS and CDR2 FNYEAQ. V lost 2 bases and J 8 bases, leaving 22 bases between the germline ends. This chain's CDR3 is CASSLQRGTLTAHEQFF. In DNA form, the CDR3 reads TGTGCCAGCAGCTTACAACGTGGGACCCTTACTGCCCATGAGCAGTTCTTC.

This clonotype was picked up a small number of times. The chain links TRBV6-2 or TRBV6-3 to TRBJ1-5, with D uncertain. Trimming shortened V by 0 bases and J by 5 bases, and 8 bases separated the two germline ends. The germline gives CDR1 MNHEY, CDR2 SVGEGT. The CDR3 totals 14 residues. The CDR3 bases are TGTGCCAGCAGTTACTCTGGCCAATATCAGCCCCAGCATTTT. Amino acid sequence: CASSYSGQYQPQHF.

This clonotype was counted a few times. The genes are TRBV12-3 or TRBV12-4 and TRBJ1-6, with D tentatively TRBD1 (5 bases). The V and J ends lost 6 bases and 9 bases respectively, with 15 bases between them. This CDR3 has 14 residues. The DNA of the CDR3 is TGTGCCAGCAGGTATACAGGAACCCTTTCACCCCTCCACTTT. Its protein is CASRYTGTLSPLHF.

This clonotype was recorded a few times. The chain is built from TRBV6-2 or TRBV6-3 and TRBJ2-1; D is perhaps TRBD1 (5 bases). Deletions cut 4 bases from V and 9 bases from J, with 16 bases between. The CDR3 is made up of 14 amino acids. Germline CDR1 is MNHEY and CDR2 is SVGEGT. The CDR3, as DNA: TGTGCCAGCAGTTTTATGGGGCTACATAGTGAGCAGTTCTTC. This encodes CASSFMGLHSEQFF.

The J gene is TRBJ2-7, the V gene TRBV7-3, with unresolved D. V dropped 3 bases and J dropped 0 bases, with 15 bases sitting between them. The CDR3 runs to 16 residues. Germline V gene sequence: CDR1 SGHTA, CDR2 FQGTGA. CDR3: CASSLHAGASSYEQYV. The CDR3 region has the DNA TGTGCCAGCAGCTTGCACGCCGGTGCGAGCTCCTACGAGCAGTACGTC.

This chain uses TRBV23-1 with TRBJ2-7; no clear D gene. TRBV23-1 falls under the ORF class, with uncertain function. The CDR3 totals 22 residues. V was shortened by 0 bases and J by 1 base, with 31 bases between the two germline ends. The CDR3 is CASSQSVAKDRVCPHLSYEQYF. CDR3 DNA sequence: TGCGCCAGCAGTCAATCGGTTGCGAAGGACCGAGTTTGTCCCCATCTTTCCTACGAGCAGTACTTC.

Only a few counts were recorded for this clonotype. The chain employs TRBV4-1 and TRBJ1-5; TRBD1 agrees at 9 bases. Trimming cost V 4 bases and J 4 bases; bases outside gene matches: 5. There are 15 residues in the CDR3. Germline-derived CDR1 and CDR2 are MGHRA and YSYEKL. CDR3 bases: TGCGCCAGCAGCCGAGGGACAGGGTTAAATCAGCCCCAGCATTTT. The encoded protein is CASSRGTGLNQPQHF.

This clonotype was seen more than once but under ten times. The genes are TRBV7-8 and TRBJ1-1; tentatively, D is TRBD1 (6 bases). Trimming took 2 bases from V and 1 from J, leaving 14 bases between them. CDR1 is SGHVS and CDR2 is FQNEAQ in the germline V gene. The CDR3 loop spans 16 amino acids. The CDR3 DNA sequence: TGTGCCAGCAGCTTAAAGGGACACCTTACGAACACTGAAGCTTTCTTT. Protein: CASSLKGHLTNTEAFF.

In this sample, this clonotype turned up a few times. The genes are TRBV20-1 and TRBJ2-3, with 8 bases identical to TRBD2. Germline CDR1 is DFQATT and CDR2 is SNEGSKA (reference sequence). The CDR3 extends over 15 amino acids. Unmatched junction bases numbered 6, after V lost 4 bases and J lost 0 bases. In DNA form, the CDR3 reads TGCAGTGCTAACACGCGGGGGGTCAGCACAGATACGCAGTATTTT. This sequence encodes CSANTRGVSTDTQYF.

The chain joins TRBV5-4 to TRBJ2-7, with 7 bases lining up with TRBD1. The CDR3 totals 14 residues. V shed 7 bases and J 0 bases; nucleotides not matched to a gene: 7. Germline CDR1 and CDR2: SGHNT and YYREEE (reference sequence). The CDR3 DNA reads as TGTGCCAGCGGCGACAGGGACAGCTCCTACGAGCAGTACTTC. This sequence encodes CASGDRDSSYEQYF.

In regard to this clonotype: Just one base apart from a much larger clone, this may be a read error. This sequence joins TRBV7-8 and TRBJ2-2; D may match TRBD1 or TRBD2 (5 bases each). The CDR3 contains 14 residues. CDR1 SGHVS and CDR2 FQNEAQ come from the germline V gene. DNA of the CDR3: TGTGCCAGCAGCGAAAGGGACGGGACCGGGGAGCCGTTTTTT. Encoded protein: CASSERDGTGEPFF. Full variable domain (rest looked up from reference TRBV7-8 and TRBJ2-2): GAGVSQSPRYKVAKRGQDVALRCDPISGHVSLFWYQQALGQGPEFLTYFQNEAQLDKSGLPSDRFFAERPEGSVSTLKIQRTQQEDSAVYLCASSERDGTGEPFFGEGSRLTVL.

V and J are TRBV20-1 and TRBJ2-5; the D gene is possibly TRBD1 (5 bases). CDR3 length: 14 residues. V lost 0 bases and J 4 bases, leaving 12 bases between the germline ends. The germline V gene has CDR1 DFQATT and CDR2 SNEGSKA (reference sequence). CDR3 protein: CSARDYRRSETQYF. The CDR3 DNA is TGCAGTGCTAGAGACTACAGGCGCTCAGAGACCCAGTACTTC.

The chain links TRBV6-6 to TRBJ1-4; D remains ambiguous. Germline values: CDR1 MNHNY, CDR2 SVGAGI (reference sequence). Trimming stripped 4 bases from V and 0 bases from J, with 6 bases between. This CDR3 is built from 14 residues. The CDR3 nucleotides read TGTGCCAGCAGTTTCCCAGCAACTAATGAAAAACTGTTTTTT. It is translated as CASSFPATNEKLFF.